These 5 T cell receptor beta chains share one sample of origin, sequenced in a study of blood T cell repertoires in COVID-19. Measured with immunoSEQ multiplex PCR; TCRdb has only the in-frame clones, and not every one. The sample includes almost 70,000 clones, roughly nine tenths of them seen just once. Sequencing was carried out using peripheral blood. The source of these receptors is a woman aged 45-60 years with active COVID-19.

CDR3 amino acids: CASSLSYGRPTDTQYF. The CDR3 DNA reads as TGTGCCAGCAGTTTATCGTACGGGAGGCCCACAGATACGCAGTATTTT. This chain joins TRBV27 and TRBJ2-3; 7 bases line up with TRBD2. The J segment lost 2 bases and the V segment lost 0 bases, leaving 5 bases of the junction unmatched. CDR3 length: 16 amino acids. Per germline, CDR1 MNHEY and CDR2 SMNVEV (reference sequence).

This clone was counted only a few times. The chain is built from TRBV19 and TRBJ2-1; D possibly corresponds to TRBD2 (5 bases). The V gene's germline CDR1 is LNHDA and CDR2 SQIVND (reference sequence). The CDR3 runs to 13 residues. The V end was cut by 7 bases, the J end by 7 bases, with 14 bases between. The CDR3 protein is CASTGELENEQFF. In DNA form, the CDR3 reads TGTGCCAGTACTGGGGAGCTGGAGAATGAGCAGTTCTTC.

The CDR3 protein is CASSTRQGWADTQYF. CDR3 nucleotide sequence: TGTGCCAGTAGTACCCGGCAGGGGTGGGCAGATACGCAGTATTTT. This chain joins TRBV19 and TRBJ2-3, with D possibly being TRBD1 (6 bases). The CDR3 consists of 15 residues. V lost 4 bases and J 4 bases, leaving 15 bases between the germline ends. Germline-derived CDR1 and CDR2 are LNHDA and SQIVND (reference sequence).

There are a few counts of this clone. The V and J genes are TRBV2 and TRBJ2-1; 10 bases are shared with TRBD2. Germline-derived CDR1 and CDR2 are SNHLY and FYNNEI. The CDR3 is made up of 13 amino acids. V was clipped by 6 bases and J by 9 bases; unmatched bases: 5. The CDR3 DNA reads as TGTGCCAGCAGGCTAGCGGGAGTCGGTGAGCAGTTCTTC. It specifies CASRLAGVGEQFF.

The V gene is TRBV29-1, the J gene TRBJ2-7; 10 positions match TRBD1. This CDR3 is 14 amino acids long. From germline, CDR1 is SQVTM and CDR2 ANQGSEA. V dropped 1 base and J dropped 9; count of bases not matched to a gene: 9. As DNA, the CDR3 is TGCAGCGTTGAAGGGACAGGGGGAGAAAGGGTGCAGTACTTC. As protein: CSVEGTGGERVQYF.